This entry lists 29 T cell receptor beta chains sequenced from one sample in a study of blood T cell repertoires in COVID-19 (dated by TCRdb to about 2020). Library construction relied on the immunoSEQ multiplex PCR assay. TCRdb mirrors the immuneACCESS table, restricted to in-frame sequences. Some clones are absent from its copies; in checked studies, under half trace to an unresolved V gene, and the reason for the others is unknown. A total of about 140,000 clones appear in this sample, about 88% of them only once. About 10% of the sample is in the top ten clones. The specimen was peripheral blood. The origin of the receptors is a man aged 45-65 years with active or convalescent COVID-19.

The V and J genes are TRBV19 and TRBJ2-7, with 12 positions matching TRBD2. Per the germline V gene, CDR1 is LNHDA and CDR2 is SQIVND (reference sequence). The CDR3 is made up of 15 amino acids. J lost 7 bases, V lost 3 bases, and 7 bases had no gene match. This CDR3 is CASSIWTSGTVEQYF. CDR3 coding DNA: TGTGCCAGTAGTATTTGGACTAGCGGGACTGTTGAGCAGTACTTC.

In its sample, this clone was seen a few times. The chain uses TRBV28 and TRBJ2-7; D is uncertain. The ends were cut back, 3 bases at V and 2 bases at J, with 8 bases in the middle. In germline, CDR1 is MDHEN, CDR2 SYDVKM. The CDR3 covers 13 residues. This CDR3 reads CASSFSSTYEQYF. As DNA, the CDR3 is TGTGCCAGCAGTTTTTCTAGTACCTACGAGCAGTACTTC.

This chain joins TRBV6-1 and TRBJ2-7, with D possibly matching TRBD1 (5 bases). CDR3 length equals 15 residues. The V end was cut by 2 bases, the J end by 0 bases, with 11 bases between. Germline V gene sequence: CDR1 MNHNS, CDR2 SASEGT. DNA for the CDR3: TGTGCCAGCAGTGAACAGGGCTGGGGCTCCTACGAGCAGTACTTC. This encodes CASSEQGWGSYEQYF.

This chain links TRBV13 with TRBJ2-1; 7 nucleotides line up with TRBD2. The CDR3 spans 18 residues. V dropped 5 bases and J dropped 4; count of bases not matched to a gene: 17. CDR1 PRHDT and CDR2 FYEKMQ come from the germline V gene (reference sequence). CDR3 nucleotides: TGTGCCAGCAGCCCCCGGGTAGCGGGTTGGGAAGGATACAATGAGCAGTTCTTC. It is translated as CASSPRVAGWEGYNEQFF.

The chain couples TRBV28 to TRBJ2-1, with D uncertain. This CDR3 contains 11 residues. CDR1 is MDHEN and CDR2 is SYDVKM in the germline V gene. The DNA for the CDR3 is TGTATATCGAGCTCCTACAATGAGCAGTTCTTC. Translating gives CISSSYNEQFF.

This chain connects TRBV4-3 to TRBJ2-7; TRBD1 agrees at 8 bases. With 0 bases clipped from V and 2 bases from J, the junction kept 3 bases outside the gene matches. This CDR3 contains 15 residues. Germline V gene data show CDR1 as LGHNA and CDR2 as YSLEER. Written as DNA, the CDR3 is TGCGCCAGCAGCCAAGATTGGACAGGGACCTACGAGCAGTACTTC. Translating gives CASSQDWTGTYEQYF.

In its sample, this clone was seen a few times. The chain has TRBV28 and TRBJ1-5; 9 bases fit TRBD1. The CDR3 is made up of 14 amino acids. Germline V CDR1 and CDR2: MDHEN, SYDVKM. V was pared by 4 bases and J by 7 bases, with 5 bases of the junction left unmatched. CDR3 bases: TGTGCCAGCAGTTCATGGGACAGGGTGCAGCCCCAGCATTTT. Its protein product is CASSSWDRVQPQHF.

This rearrangement joins TRBV27 to TRBJ1-2; 8 bases are shared with TRBD1. The CDR3 totals 14 residues. Germline V gives CDR1 MNHEY, CDR2 SMNVEV (reference sequence). V shed 4 bases, J shed 4 bases, and the junction held 5 bases outside the gene matches. CDR3 loop: CASSSAGTGYGYTF. Here the CDR3 DNA reads TGTGCCAGCAGTTCCGCCGGGACAGGCTATGGCTACACCTTC.

The gene calls are TRBV6-5 and TRBJ1-5; 7 nucleotides line up with TRBD1. J lost 2 bases, V lost 6 bases, and 7 bases had no gene match. This CDR3 has 15 residues. Germline CDR1 MNHEY, CDR2 SVGAGI. CDR3 DNA sequence: TGTGCCAGCAGCGGACAGGTCGGAGGCAATCAGCCCCAGCATTTT. It encodes CASSGQVGGNQPQHF.

The rearrangement uses TRBV3-1 (or the pseudogene TRBV3-2) and TRBJ2-5, with D unresolved. V lost 1 base, J lost 5 bases, and 11 bases lay in between. The CDR3 is made up of 14 amino acids. The germline gives CDR1 LGHDT, CDR2 YNNKEL (reference sequence). CDR3 nucleotide sequence: TGTGCCAGCAGCCAAGTAAGGTCACAGGAGACCCAGTACTTC. Translating it yields CASSQVRSQETQYF.

The chain joins TRBV9 to TRBJ1-4; D gene unclear. Germline V gene lookup returns CDR1 SGDLS and CDR2 YYNGEE. With 3 bases removed from V and 8 bases from J, the gap between germline ends came to 11 bases. The CDR3 length is 13 residues. CDR3 bases: TGTGCCAGCAGCGCCCCGGGGAGCGAAAAACTGTTTTTT. As protein: CASSAPGSEKLFF.

This chain links TRBV28 with TRBJ1-3; the D gene is possibly TRBD1 (6 bases). Germline loops: CDR1 MDHEN, CDR2 SYDVKM. The V end lost 3 bases, the J end lost 2 bases, and 17 bases lay between the germline ends. The length of the CDR3 is 17 residues. The chain's CDR3 is CASSFGRGEIAGNTIYF. CDR3 DNA: TGTGCCAGCAGTTTCGGCAGGGGAGAAATCGCTGGAAACACCATATATTTT.

The V gene is TRBV4-1, the J gene TRBJ2-2; D is unresolved. The CDR3 runs to 13 residues. From germline, CDR1 is MGHRA and CDR2 YSYEKL. V lost 4 bases, J lost 7 bases, and 10 bases lay in between. Written as DNA, the CDR3 is TGCGCCAGCAGCCGAGCTCCGGGCGGGGAGCTGTTTTTT. Translating it yields CASSRAPGGELFF.

In DNA form, the CDR3 reads TGTGCCATTAGACCCTCGACGGGAGGGCCTGGGAATGAGCAGTTCTTC. Translation gives CAIRPSTGGPGNEQFF. The genes are TRBV10-3 and TRBJ2-1, with TRBD2 matching 8 bases. CDR3 length: 16 amino acids. Germline V lookup: CDR1 ENHRY, CDR2 SYGVKD. With V trimmed by 9 bases and J by 7 bases, 17 bases remained unmatched.

The V and J genes are TRBV6-6 and TRBJ1-2, with 7 positions matching TRBD1. The CDR3 length is 12 residues. V lost 5 bases to trimming and J lost 6 bases; unmatched junction nucleotides: 3. Germline-derived CDR1 and CDR2 are MNHNY and SVGAGI (reference sequence). The CDR3 coding sequence is TGTGCCAGCAGTCCAACAGGGGATGGCTACACCTTC. As protein: CASSPTGDGYTF.

The chain is built from TRBV11-2 and TRBJ2-2, with D perhaps matching TRBD1 (7 bases). The germline gives CDR1 SGHAT, CDR2 FQNNGV. The length of the CDR3 is 17 residues. Trimming removed 5 bases from V and 6 bases from J, with 22 bases in between. The chain's CDR3 is CASSQGGGLSLPGELFF. CDR3 coding DNA: TGTGCCAGCAGCCAGGGGGGCGGACTAAGCCTTCCCGGGGAGCTGTTTTTT.

V and J are TRBV11-1 and TRBJ2-1; 7 bases line up with TRBD1. Germline CDR1 SGHAT, CDR2 FQDESV (reference sequence). The CDR3 has 13 residues. V dropped 5 bases and J dropped 5; count of bases not matched to a gene: 3. The CDR3 reads CASSLTGDNEQFF. The DNA for the CDR3 is TGTGCCAGCAGCCTCACAGGGGACAATGAGCAGTTCTTC.

The chain is built from TRBV6-5 and TRBJ2-7; 8 bases line up with TRBD1. The CDR3 has 15 amino acids. CDR1 and CDR2 (germline): MNHEY, SVGAGI. J gave up 2 bases and V 5 bases, and 8 bases lay outside the gene matches. CDR3 sequence: CASSRGQGAAYEQYF. CDR3 sequence (DNA): TGTGCCAGCAGTCGCGGACAGGGAGCCGCCTACGAGCAGTACTTC.

The V call is TRBV10-1, the J call TRBJ2-7; 10 bases fit TRBD1. Trimming took 4 bases from V and 3 from J; bases not matched to a gene: 6. Germline values: CDR1 WNHNN, CDR2 SYGVQD (reference sequence). The CDR3 consists of 15 residues. The CDR3 spells CASSGGQGKGYEQYF. As DNA, the CDR3 is TGCGCCAGCAGTGGGGGACAGGGGAAGGGCTACGAGCAGTACTTC.

V usage is TRBV7-2 and J usage is TRBJ1-5, with TRBD1 matching over 8 bases. The germline V gene has CDR1 SGHTA and CDR2 FQGNSA. J was trimmed by 0 bases and V by 5 bases; bases with no gene match: 3. The CDR3 spans 15 residues. CDR3 region: CASSLGQGSNQPQHF. CDR3 bases: TGTGCCAGCAGCCTAGGACAGGGTAGCAATCAGCCCCAGCATTTT.

The V call is TRBV2, the J call TRBJ2-5; a possible D gene is TRBD1 (6 bases). This CDR3 has 13 amino acids. Germline V CDR1 and CDR2: SNHLY, FYNNEI. V lost 6 bases and J lost 2, with 10 bases in between. CDR3 protein: CASRPTGQETQYF. DNA for the CDR3: TGTGCCAGCAGGCCCACAGGGCAAGAGACCCAGTACTTC. Complete variable domain (other parts from reference TRBV2 and TRBJ2-5): EPEVTQTPSHQVTQMGQEVILRCVPISNHLYFYWYRQILGQKVEFLVSFYNNEISEKSEIFDDQFSVERPDGSNFTLKIRSTKLEDSAMYFCASRPTGQETQYFGPGTRLLVL.

V gene TRBV7-3 combines with J gene TRBJ2-1; possible D gene TRBD1, 6 bases. There are 15 residues in the CDR3. Between the trimmed V and J ends, which lost 5 bases and 2 bases, there was a span of 13 bases. Germline CDR1 is SGHTA and CDR2 is FQGTGA. In DNA form, the CDR3 reads TGTGCCAGCAGCCCCAAGGGGGATGCCTACAATGAGCAGTTCTTC. Protein sequence: CASSPKGDAYNEQFF.

The V call is TRBV5-1, the J call TRBJ2-2, with D possibly being TRBD1 (6 bases). V was trimmed by 4 bases and J by 1 base, leaving 11 bases between them. The CDR3 covers 15 residues. Looked up from germline, CDR1 is SGHRS and CDR2 is YFSETQ. CDR3 sequence: CASSLEGQNTGELFF. CDR3 DNA: TGCGCCAGCAGCCTTGAGGGACAGAACACCGGGGAGCTGTTTTTT.

The chain is built from TRBV19 and TRBJ2-7; D perhaps matches TRBD2 (5 bases). The germline V gene has CDR1 LNHDA and CDR2 SQIVND (reference sequence). Trimming took 7 bases from V and 7 from J, leaving 20 bases between them. The CDR3 length is 14 residues. The DNA of the CDR3 is TGTGCCAGTAAGACTACGTCACTTCAAGGGGAGCAGTACTTC. It specifies CASKTTSLQGEQYF. The full variable domain, in which reference TRBV19 and TRBJ2-7 provide the parts outside the CDR3, is DGGITQSPKYLFRKEGQNVTLSCEQNLNHDAMYWYRQDPGQGLRLIYYSQIVNDFQKGDIAEGYSVSREKKESFPLTVTSAQKNPTAFYLCASKTTSLQGEQYFGPGTRLTVT.

The rearrangement joins TRBV19 to TRBJ2-5; D perhaps matches TRBD1 (6 bases). The V and J ends lost 4 bases and 5 bases respectively, with 8 bases between them. This CDR3 region has 12 residues. From germline, CDR1 is LNHDA and CDR2 SQIVND (reference sequence). The CDR3 DNA follows: TGTGCCAGTAGTAACAGGGTTGAGACCCAGTACTTC. Amino acids: CASSNRVETQYF.

The J gene is TRBJ1-3, the V gene TRBV28, with a possible D match to TRBD1 (5 bases). V was trimmed by 10 bases and J by 2 bases, leaving 15 bases between them. From germline, CDR1 is MDHEN and CDR2 SYDVKM. The CDR3 runs 14 residues. CDR3 loop: CAIRGLAAGNTIYF. The CDR3 DNA follows: TGTGCCATCCGGGGACTCGCGGCTGGAAACACCATATATTTT.

The rearrangement links TRBV6-2 or TRBV6-3 to TRBJ1-1, with D perhaps matching TRBD1 (5 bases). This CDR3 has 13 residues. The V gene's germline CDR1 is MNHEY and CDR2 SVGEGT. V was shortened by 2 bases and J by 6 bases, with 10 bases between the two germline ends. The CDR3 region is CASSYQGGPEAFF. DNA for the CDR3: TGTGCCAGCAGTTACCAGGGCGGCCCTGAAGCTTTCTTT.

The rearrangement joins TRBV24-1 to TRBJ2-5; possible D gene TRBD2, 5 bases. The V gene lost 9 bases and the J gene lost 3 bases, with 7 bases spanning the gap. The CDR3 runs 11 residues. Germline CDR1 reads KGHDR; CDR2 reads SFDVKD. In DNA, the CDR3 is TGTGCCACCGGACTGGAAGAGACCCAGTACTTC. Protein: CATGLEETQYF.

The chain links TRBV19 to TRBJ2-7; D is perhaps TRBD2 (6 bases). Germline CDR1 and CDR2: LNHDA and SQIVND (reference sequence). The V gene lost 5 bases and the J gene lost 3 bases, with 14 bases spanning the gap. This CDR3 contains 14 residues. CDR3 sequence (DNA): TGTGCCAGTAGTGCCTTTCTGGGACTCTACGAGCAGTACTTC. This gives the protein CASSAFLGLYEQYF.